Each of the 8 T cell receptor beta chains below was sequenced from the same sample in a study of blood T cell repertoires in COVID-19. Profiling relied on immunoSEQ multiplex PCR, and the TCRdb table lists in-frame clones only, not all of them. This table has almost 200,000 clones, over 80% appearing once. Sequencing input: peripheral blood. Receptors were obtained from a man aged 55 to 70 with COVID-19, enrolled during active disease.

CDR3 residues: CASSSSRDRGKNIQYF. The CDR3 region has the DNA TGTGCCAGCAGCTCCTCTCGGGACAGGGGGAAAAACATTCAGTACTTC. The chain carries TRBV7-2 and TRBJ2-4, with 11 bases aligning to TRBD1. The CDR3 has 16 residues. The junction had 6 bases not matched to a gene; V was cut back by 4 bases and J by 4 bases. Germline V lookup: CDR1 SGHTA, CDR2 FQGNSA.

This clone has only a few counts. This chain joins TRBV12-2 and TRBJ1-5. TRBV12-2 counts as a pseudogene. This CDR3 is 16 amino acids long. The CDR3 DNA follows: TGTGCAAGTCGCTTATGCGGGCGACGGGGATATCAGCCCCAGCATTTT. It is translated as CASRLCGRRGYQPQHF.

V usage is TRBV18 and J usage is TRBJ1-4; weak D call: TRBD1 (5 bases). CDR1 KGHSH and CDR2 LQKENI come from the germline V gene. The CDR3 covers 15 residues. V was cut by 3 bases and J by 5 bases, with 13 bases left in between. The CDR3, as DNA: TGTGCCAGCTCACCGGAGGGACTCCAGAATGAAAAACTGTTTTTT. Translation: CASSPEGLQNEKLFF.

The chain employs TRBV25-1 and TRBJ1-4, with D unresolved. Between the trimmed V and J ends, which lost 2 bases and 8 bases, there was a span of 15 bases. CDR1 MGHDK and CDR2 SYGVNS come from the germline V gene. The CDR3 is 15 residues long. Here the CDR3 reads CASSENGRPDEKLFF. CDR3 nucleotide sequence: TGTGCCAGCAGTGAAAATGGGCGACCTGACGAAAAACTGTTTTTT.

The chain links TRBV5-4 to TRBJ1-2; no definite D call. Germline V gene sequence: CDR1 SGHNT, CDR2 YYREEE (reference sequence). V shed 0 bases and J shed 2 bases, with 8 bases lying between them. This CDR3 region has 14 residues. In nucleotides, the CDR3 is TGTGCCAGCAGCTTGGACATGGAGAACTATGGCTACACCTTC. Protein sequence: CASSLDMENYGYTF. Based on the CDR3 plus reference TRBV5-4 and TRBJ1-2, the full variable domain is ETGVTQSPTHLIKTRGQQVTLRCSSQSGHNTVSWYQQALGQGPQFIFQYYREEENGRGNFPPRFSGLQFPNYSSELNVNALELDDSALYLCASSLDMENYGYTFGSGTRLTVV.

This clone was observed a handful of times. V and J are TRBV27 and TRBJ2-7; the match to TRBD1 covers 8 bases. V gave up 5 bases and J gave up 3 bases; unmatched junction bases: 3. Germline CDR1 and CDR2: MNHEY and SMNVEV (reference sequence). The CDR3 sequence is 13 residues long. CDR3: CASSAGTGYEQYF. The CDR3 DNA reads TGTGCCAGCAGTGCCGGGACAGGCTACGAGCAGTACTTC.

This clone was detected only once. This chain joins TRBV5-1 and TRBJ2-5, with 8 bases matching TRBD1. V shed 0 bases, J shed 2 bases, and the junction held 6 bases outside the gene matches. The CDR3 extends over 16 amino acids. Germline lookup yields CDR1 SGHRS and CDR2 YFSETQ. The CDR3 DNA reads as TGCGCCAGCAGCTTGGGAGACAGGGGATTTCAAGAGACCCAGTACTTC. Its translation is CASSLGDRGFQETQYF.

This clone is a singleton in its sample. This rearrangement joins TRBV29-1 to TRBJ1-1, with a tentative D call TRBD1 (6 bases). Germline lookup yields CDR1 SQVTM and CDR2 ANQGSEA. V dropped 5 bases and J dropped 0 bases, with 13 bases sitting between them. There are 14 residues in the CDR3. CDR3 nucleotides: TGCAGCGTTCGCCACAGGGCTCTGAACACTGAAGCTTTCTTT. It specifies CSVRHRALNTEAFF. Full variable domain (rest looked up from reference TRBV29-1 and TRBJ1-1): SAVISQKPSRDICQRGTSLTIQCQVDSQVTMMFWYRQQPGQSLTLIATANQGSEATYESGFVIDKFPISRPNLTFSTLTVSNMSPEDSSIYLCSVRHRALNTEAFFGQGTRLTVV.